These 29 T cell receptor beta chains share one sample of origin, sequenced in a study of tumor-infiltrating lymphocytes in primary liver carcinoma. RNA and DNA were co-extracted from roughly 20-30 mg of unsorted bulk tissue. A constant-region primer primed TCR beta cDNA synthesis from about 0.55 ug of total RNA. Nested multiplex PCR, run for three rounds with slightly modified ARM-PCR, yielded TCR beta libraries. Two initial PCR rounds of around 10 cycles each paired TRBV1-TRBV30 forward primers with a C-beta reverse primer. TCRdb processed the multiplex PCR reads anew with MiXCR; each CDR3 protein has one entry. The table shows 70,000 to 75,000 distinct CDR3 sequences, with over 60% occurring only once. Source material: liver tumor tissue from sampling region 4. Subset reported: tumor region T4, right-lateral pole. The receptors were sampled from a man aged 35 to 55 with primary liver carcinoma and hepatitis B virus infection.

In regard to this clonotype: A single base separates this from a much larger clone, so it may be a read error. This chain uses TRBV7-8 with TRBJ1-3; maybe TRBD1 (5 bases). The CDR3 consists of 17 residues. Germline V gene data show CDR1 as SGHVS and CDR2 as FQNEAQ. This CDR3 is CASTASMGPRSGNTTYF. The CDR3, as DNA: TGTGCCAGCACCGCCAGCATGGGACCCCGCTCTGGAAACACCACATATTTT.

The rearrangement links TRBV6-1 to TRBJ2-5, with D possibly TRBD2 on 6 matching bases. V was shortened by 11 bases and J by 1 base, with 11 bases between the two germline ends. Germline assignment: CDR1 MNHNS and CDR2 SASEGT. The CDR3 has 12 amino acids. The CDR3 is CAGSGVQETQYF. The CDR3 DNA is TGTGCCGGCTCGGGGGTCCAAGAGACCCAGTACTTC.

The chain carries TRBV5-4 and TRBJ2-7, with D perhaps being TRBD1 or TRBD2 (5 bases each). V lost 10 bases and J 2 bases, leaving 16 bases between the germline ends. This CDR3 is 13 amino acids long. In germline, CDR1 is SGHNT, CDR2 YYREEE (reference sequence). CDR3 loop: CAGGRDPAYEQYF. The CDR3 DNA follows: TGTGCCGGCGGCCGGGACCCCGCCTACGAGCAGTACTTC.

Details on this clonotype: Relative to the germline gene, one junction end is altered; a read error may explain this. The chain carries TRBV11-2 and TRBJ2-3; D gene ambiguous. The CDR3 covers 16 residues. Germline lookup yields CDR1 SGHAT and CDR2 FQNNGV. The CDR3 is CASSLGSYYSTDTQCF. In nucleotides, the CDR3 is TGTGCCAGCAGCTTAGGGTCGTATTATAGCACAGATACGCAGTGTTTT.

This clonotype was picked up many times. This chain connects TRBV5-4 to TRBJ1-1; 7 positions match TRBD1. The CDR3 runs 16 residues. Germline lookup yields CDR1 SGHNT and CDR2 YYREEE (reference sequence). J lost 1 base, V lost 2 bases, and 8 bases had no gene match. CDR3 in amino acids: CASSFGAGTANTEAFF. The CDR3 DNA reads TGTGCCAGCAGCTTTGGGGCCGGGACAGCGAACACTGAAGCTTTCTTT.

The chain combines TRBV6-5 with TRBJ1-1; the D gene is possibly TRBD1 (6 bases). Deletions cut 5 bases from V and 9 bases from J, with 22 bases between. Germline V gene sequence: CDR1 MNHEY, CDR2 SVGAGI. This CDR3 spans 15 amino acids. The CDR3 reads CASSNARHRAPKAFF. In DNA, the CDR3 is TGTGCCAGCAGTAACGCCCGGCACAGGGCCCCAAAAGCTTTCTTT.

Regarding this clonotype: A much bigger clone sits one base away, suggesting this may be a read error. This chain connects TRBV24-1 to TRBJ2-1; D perhaps matches TRBD1 (6 bases). The V end lost 0 bases, the J end lost 12 bases, and 14 bases lay between the germline ends. This CDR3 is 14 amino acids long. The germline gives CDR1 KGHDR, CDR2 SFDVKD. The CDR3: CATSDLGDNDGQFF. CDR3 bases: TGTGCCACCAGTGATTTGGGGGACAACGATGGGCAGTTCTTC.

This clonotype occurred once. The chain links TRBV29-1 to TRBJ2-7; 10 positions agree with TRBD1. V lost 0 bases, J lost 10 bases, and 12 bases stayed unmatched. Germline values: CDR1 SQVTM, CDR2 ANQGSEA. The CDR3 is 15 residues long. The CDR3 nucleotides read TGCAGCGTTGAAGAAGATGGACAGGGGGTCTACGTACAGTACTTC. Its protein is CSVEEDGQGVYVQYF.

As to this clonotype: Without the conserved terminal phenylalanine or tryptophan, this CDR3 likely stems from a read error. Because the CDR3's place on the DNA is in doubt, the DNA is left out and the CDR3 is given as listed by TCRdb. The genes are TRBV11-1 and TRBJ2-1; the D call in the table, TRBD2, was not verified against the DNA. The CDR3 adds up to 17 amino acids, both ends counted. Germline V CDR1 and CDR2: SGHAT, FQDESV (reference sequence). The CDR3 spells CASSLGRAGEVDSEQLY.

Notes on this clonotype: Since a much larger clone is just one base distant, this may be a read error. V gene TRBV27 combines with J gene TRBJ2-6; D unresolved. Germline loops: CDR1 MNHEY, CDR2 SMNVEV (reference sequence). V lost 5 bases and J lost 0, with 2 bases in between. CDR3 length equals 13 residues. Written as DNA, the CDR3 is TGTGCCAGCAGTCTCTCTGGGGCCAACGTCCTGACTTTC. This encodes CASSLSGANVLTF.

The sample holds many counts of this clonotype. The CDR3 DNA sequence: TGTGCCACCGTCCCGGGACAGGGGGTTGGGGCCAACGTCCTGACTTTC. Its protein is CATVPGQGVGANVLTF. This chain uses TRBV6-1 with TRBJ2-6; TRBD1 matches at 11 bases. Germline CDR1 is MNHNS and CDR2 is SASEGT. CDR3 length: 16 amino acids. The trim removed 10 bases at V and 3 bases at J, leaving 8 bases unmatched.

This clonotype showed up many times. This chain joins TRBV4-1 and TRBJ2-7; 9 bases align to TRBD2. Germline CDR1 and CDR2: MGHRA and YSYEKL. V lost 0 bases and J lost 4; bases outside the gene matches: 13. The CDR3 is made up of 18 amino acids. The CDR3 nucleotides read TGCGCCAGCAGCCAAGAGGGGTCCGGGACTAGCCTCAGGTACGAGCAGTACTTC. It encodes CASSQEGSGTSLRYEQYF.

Remarks on this clonotype: A much larger clone lies one base from this, so it may be a read error. The chain couples TRBV5-6 to TRBJ2-1, with 8 bases aligning to TRBD2. The V and J ends lost 1 base and 5 bases, in that order; junction bases with no gene match: 5. This CDR3 contains 15 residues. Germline CDR1 is SGHDT and CDR2 is YYEEEE. CDR3 residues: CASSLQGLVHNEQFF. Here the CDR3 DNA reads TGTGCCAGCAGCTTGCAGGGACTAGTACACAATGAGCAGTTCTTC. Using reference TRBV5-6 and TRBJ2-1 for the parts outside the CDR3, the full variable domain is DAGVTQSPTHLIKTRGQQVTLRCSPKSGHDTVSWYQQALGQGPQFIFQYYEEEERQRGNFPDRFSGHQFPNYSSELNVNALLLGDSALYLCASSLQGLVHNEQFFGPGTRLTVL.

In regard to this clonotype: A read error may account for a junction end that differs from germline. In nucleotides, the CDR3 is TGTGCAAGCAATCCTGAAAGACTAGCGGTCCGGAGCTCCTACGAGCAGTACTTC. It encodes CASNPERLAVRSSYEQYF. The rearrangement links TRBV6-6 to TRBJ2-7; 9 positions match TRBD2. Looked up from germline, CDR1 is MNHNY and CDR2 is SVGAGI (reference sequence). The CDR3 contains 18 residues.

This clonotype was detected ten times or more. The gene calls are TRBV6-2 or TRBV6-3 and TRBJ2-5, with TRBD2 matching over 8 bases. Trimming removed 5 bases from V and 5 bases from J; junction bases left unmatched: 7. CDR3 length equals 14 residues. Germline CDR1 reads MNHEY; CDR2 reads SVGEGT. The CDR3 nucleotides are TGTGCCAGCAGTCGTGGGACTAGAATCGAGACCCAGTACTTC. It specifies CASSRGTRIETQYF.

This clonotype is labeled as medium-sized. The CDR3 reads CASSKEAGGSNEQFF. The CDR3 DNA follows: TGTGCCAGCAGCAAAGAGGCGGGAGGTAGCAATGAGCAGTTCTTC. The gene calls are TRBV21-1 and TRBJ2-1; the listed D gene, TRBD2, was not tested against the DNA. TRBV21-1 is listed as a pseudogene. The length of the CDR3 is 15 residues.

The genes are TRBV6-6 and TRBJ1-1; D is unresolved. Per germline, CDR1 MNHNY and CDR2 SVGAGI (reference sequence). The CDR3 covers 15 residues. The CDR3 coding sequence is TGTACAAGCAGTTACGGGTCTGCCGTCAACACTGAAGCTTTCTTT. Its translation: CTSSYGSAVNTEAFF.

Remarks on this clonotype: A much larger clone differs by one base, so this may be a read error. The chain has TRBV7-9 and TRBJ1-1, with a possible D match to TRBD1 (6 bases). Germline assignment: CDR1 SEHNR and CDR2 FQNEAQ (reference sequence). The CDR3 is made up of 14 amino acids. CDR3 nucleotides: TGTGCCAGCAGCTTAGGGACAGATAACACTGAAGTTTTCTTT. Translation: CASSLGTDNTEVFF.

About this clonotype: This may arise from a read error, as a much more abundant clone is one base away. Lacking the conserved final phenylalanine or tryptophan, this CDR3 likely reflects a read error. The rearrangement uses TRBV30 and TRBJ2-3; the match to TRBD2 covers 8 bases. Germline V CDR1 and CDR2: GTSNPN, SVGIG (reference sequence). This CDR3 is 13 amino acids long. CDR3: CAWQNGGGDTQYL. CDR3 DNA: TGTGCATGGCAAAACGGGGGGGGAGATACGCAGTATTTG.

This clonotype was detected many times. This rearrangement joins TRBV5-1 to TRBJ2-1, with 14 positions matching TRBD2. The V segment lost 4 bases and the J segment 0 bases; nucleotides outside the gene matches: 9. Per the germline V gene, CDR1 is SGHRS and CDR2 is YFSETQ. This CDR3 is built from 19 residues. The CDR3 DNA reads as TGCGCCAGCAGCCACGGACTAGCGGGAGGCCGGGCCTCCTACAATGAGCAGTTCTTC. This codes for CASSHGLAGGRASYNEQFF. Full variable domain (missing parts from reference TRBV5-1 and TRBJ2-1): KAGVTQTPRYLIKTRGQQVTLSCSPISGHRSVSWYQQTPGQGLQFLFEYFSETQRNKGNFPGRFSGRQFSNSRSEMNVSTLELGDSALYLCASSHGLAGGRASYNEQFFGPGTRLTVL.

A note on this clonotype: This could be a read error, since a much larger clone is one nucleotide away. The chain employs TRBV7-9 and TRBJ2-3, with D possibly TRBD1 on 7 matching bases. CDR1 SEHNR and CDR2 FQNEAQ come from the germline V gene (reference sequence). The CDR3 runs to 15 residues. Written as DNA, the CDR3 is TGTACCAGCCAGGGGGGAGGACCTAGCACAGATACGCAGTATTTT. Residues: CTSQGGGPSTDTQYF.

Details on this clonotype: Possible read error: a much larger clone is one base away. The V call is TRBV5-5, the J call TRBJ2-2, with D unresolved. V was shortened by 0 bases and J by 6 bases, with 15 bases between the two germline ends. The germline V gene encodes CDR1 SGHKS and CDR2 YYEKEE (reference sequence). The CDR3 extends over 16 amino acids. The CDR3 sequence is CASSLDGFVASGELFF. CDR3 nucleotides: TGTGCCAGCAGCTTGGACGGGTTTGTCGCCTCCGGGGAGCTGTTTTTT.

V gene TRBV7-9 combines with J gene TRBJ2-1; 11 bases map to TRBD2. The CDR3 covers 20 residues. The germline V gene has CDR1 SEHNR and CDR2 FQNEAQ (reference sequence). CDR3 loop: CTSSLAPGTSGRSSYNEQFF. CDR3 nucleotide sequence: TGTACTAGCAGCTTAGCGCCGGGGACTAGCGGTAGGAGCTCCTACAATGAGCAGTTCTTC.

With regard to this clonotype: The final CDR3 position lacks the conserved phenylalanine or tryptophan, pointing to a likely read error. Because the CDR3's place on the DNA is in doubt, the DNA is left out and the CDR3 is given as listed by TCRdb. The rearrangement joins TRBV29-1 to TRBJ2-7; the listed D gene, TRBD2, was not tested against the DNA. Germline loops: CDR1 SQVTM, CDR2 ANQGSEA. With termini counted, the CDR3 has 14 amino acids. The CDR3: CSVEGGSGSYEQYL.

About this clonotype itself: One base away lies a much larger clone, so this may be a sequencing read error. CDR3 nucleotide sequence: TGTGCCAGCAGCTTGCACCGGAACGGTGGCTACACCTTC. Its translation: CASSLHRNGGYTF. The chain couples TRBV7-8 to TRBJ1-2, with D uncertain. The CDR3 loop spans 13 amino acids. V dropped 3 bases and J dropped 7 bases, with 12 bases sitting between them. Germline V gene data show CDR1 as SGHVS and CDR2 as FQNEAQ.

The V and J genes are TRBV29-1 and TRBJ2-3, with TRBD2 matching over 10 bases. Germline V gene data show CDR1 as SQVTM and CDR2 as ANQGSEA. CDR3 length: 17 amino acids. After removal of 5 bases from V and 3 bases from J, the junction contained 14 bases not matched to a gene. In DNA form, the CDR3 reads TGCAGCGTTAATTTGCCTAGCGGGAGTTTAGAGACAGATACGCAGTATTTT. Its translation: CSVNLPSGSLETDTQYF.

This clonotype has more than one count but fewer than ten. A much more abundant neighbour one base away suggests this may be a read error. The V call is TRBV6-2 or TRBV6-3, the J call TRBJ2-3; perhaps TRBD2 as D (5 bases). CDR1 is MNHEY, CDR2 SVGEGT, per germline. This CDR3 contains 16 residues. Trimming shortened V by 0 bases and J by 5 bases, and 15 bases separated the two germline ends. This CDR3 reads CASSYSTGDSEDTQYF. The CDR3 DNA is TGTGCCAGCAGTTACTCGACCGGGGATTCTGAAGATACGCAGTATTTT.

Concerning this clonotype itself: One end of the junction varies from germline; a read error may be responsible. The chain recombines TRBV30 with TRBJ1-2; D call uncertain. The CDR3 spans 13 residues. Germline assignment: CDR1 GTSNPN and CDR2 SVGIG (reference sequence). This CDR3 reads CVWSSGSNYGHTF. The CDR3 nucleotides read TGTGTCTGGAGTTCCGGGAGTAACTATGGCCACACCTTC.

The gene calls are TRBV6-5 and TRBJ2-1; the D is unclear. This CDR3 spans 16 amino acids. The V and J ends lost 3 bases and 11 bases respectively, with 23 bases between them. The germline gives CDR1 MNHEY, CDR2 SVGAGI. DNA for the CDR3: TGTGCCAGCAGTTATAACGGCGGTCTAGTGGCATATAAGCAGTTCTTC. Encoded protein: CASSYNGGLVAYKQFF.